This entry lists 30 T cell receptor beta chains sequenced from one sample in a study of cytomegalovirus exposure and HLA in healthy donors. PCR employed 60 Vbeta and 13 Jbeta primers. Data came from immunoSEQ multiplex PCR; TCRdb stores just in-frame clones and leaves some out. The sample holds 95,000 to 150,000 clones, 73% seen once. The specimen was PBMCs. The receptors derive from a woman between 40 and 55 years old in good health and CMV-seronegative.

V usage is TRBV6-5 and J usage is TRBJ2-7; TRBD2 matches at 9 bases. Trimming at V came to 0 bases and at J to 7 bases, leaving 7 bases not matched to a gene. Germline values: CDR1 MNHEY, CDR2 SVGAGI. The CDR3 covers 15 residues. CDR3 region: CASSYSRAGGREQYF. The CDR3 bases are TGTGCCAGCAGTTACTCGAGAGCGGGGGGCCGGGAGCAGTACTTC.

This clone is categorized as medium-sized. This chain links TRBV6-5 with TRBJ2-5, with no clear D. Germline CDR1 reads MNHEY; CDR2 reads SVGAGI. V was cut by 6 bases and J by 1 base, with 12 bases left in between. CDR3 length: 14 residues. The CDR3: CASSPGEPQETQYF. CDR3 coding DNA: TGTGCCAGCAGCCCCGGTGAGCCCCAAGAGACCCAGTACTTC.

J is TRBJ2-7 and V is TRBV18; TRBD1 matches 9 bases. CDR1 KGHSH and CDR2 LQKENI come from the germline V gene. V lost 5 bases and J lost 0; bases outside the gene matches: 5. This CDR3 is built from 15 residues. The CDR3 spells CASSSGTGLSYEQYF. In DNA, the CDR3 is TGTGCCAGCTCATCCGGGACAGGGCTCTCCTACGAGCAGTACTTC.

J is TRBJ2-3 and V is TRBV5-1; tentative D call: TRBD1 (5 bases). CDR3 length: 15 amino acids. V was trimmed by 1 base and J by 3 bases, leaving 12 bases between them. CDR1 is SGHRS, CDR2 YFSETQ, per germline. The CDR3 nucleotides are TGCGCCAGCAGCTTGCAGGGTTTGGGGACAGATACGCAGTATTTT. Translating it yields CASSLQGLGTDTQYF.

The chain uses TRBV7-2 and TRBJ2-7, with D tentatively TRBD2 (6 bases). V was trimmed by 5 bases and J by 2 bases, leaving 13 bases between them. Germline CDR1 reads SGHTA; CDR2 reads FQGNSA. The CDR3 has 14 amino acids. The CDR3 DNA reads TGTGCCAGCAGCGGAGGGACCTTCCCCTACGAGCAGTACTTC. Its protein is CASSGGTFPYEQYF.

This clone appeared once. The CDR3 reads CACTGTGNQPQHF. The CDR3 DNA reads as TGTGCCTGCACCGGGACAGGAAATCAGCCCCAGCATTTT. The chain couples TRBV6-1 to TRBJ1-5; 8 bases agree with TRBD1. The length of the CDR3 is 13 residues. Germline CDR1 is MNHNS and CDR2 is SASEGT. V trimming: 11 bases; J trimming: 4 bases; junction bases outside the gene matches: 7.

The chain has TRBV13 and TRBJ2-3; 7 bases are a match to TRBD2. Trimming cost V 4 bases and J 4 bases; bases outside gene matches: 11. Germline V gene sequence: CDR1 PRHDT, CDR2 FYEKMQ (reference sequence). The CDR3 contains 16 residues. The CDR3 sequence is CASSSIVAGGPDTQYF. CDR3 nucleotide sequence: TGTGCCAGCAGCTCAATAGTAGCGGGCGGCCCAGATACGCAGTATTTT.

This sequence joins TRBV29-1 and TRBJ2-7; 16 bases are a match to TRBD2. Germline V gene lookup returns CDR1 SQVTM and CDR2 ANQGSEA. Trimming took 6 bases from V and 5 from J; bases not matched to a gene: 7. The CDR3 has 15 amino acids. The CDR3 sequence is CSVSGLAGGPNEQYF. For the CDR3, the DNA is TGCAGCGTCTCGGGACTAGCGGGAGGGCCCAACGAGCAGTACTTC.

CDR3 sequence (DNA): TGTGCCAGCAGCTACCGGACTAGCGAGTACAATGAGCAGTTCTTC. This sequence encodes CASSYRTSEYNEQFF. The chain uses TRBV7-9 and TRBJ2-1; 9 nucleotides line up with TRBD2. Per the germline V gene, CDR1 is SEHNR and CDR2 is FQNEAQ (reference sequence). The length of the CDR3 is 15 residues. V was pared by 4 bases and J by 4 bases, with 5 bases of the junction left unmatched.

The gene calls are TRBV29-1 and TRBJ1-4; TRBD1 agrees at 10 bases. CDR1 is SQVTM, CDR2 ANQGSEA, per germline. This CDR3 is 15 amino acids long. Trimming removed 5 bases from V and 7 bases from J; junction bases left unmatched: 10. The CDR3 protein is CSVRGQGDRLEKLFF. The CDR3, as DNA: TGCAGCGTTAGAGGACAGGGGGATCGGCTTGAAAAACTGTTTTTT.

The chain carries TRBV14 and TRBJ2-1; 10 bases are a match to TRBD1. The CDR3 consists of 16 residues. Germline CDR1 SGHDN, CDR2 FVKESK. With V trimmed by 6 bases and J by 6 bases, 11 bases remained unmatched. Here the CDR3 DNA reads TGTGCCAGCAGTCGTTACGCCGGGACAGGGGTCAATGAGCAGTTCTTC. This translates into CASSRYAGTGVNEQFF. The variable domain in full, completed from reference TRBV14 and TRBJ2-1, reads EAGVTQFPSHSVIEKGQTVTLRCDPISGHDNLYWYRRVMGKEIKFLLHFVKESKQDESGMPNNRFLAERTGGTYSTLKVQPAELEDSGVYFCASSRYAGTGVNEQFFGPGTRLTVL.

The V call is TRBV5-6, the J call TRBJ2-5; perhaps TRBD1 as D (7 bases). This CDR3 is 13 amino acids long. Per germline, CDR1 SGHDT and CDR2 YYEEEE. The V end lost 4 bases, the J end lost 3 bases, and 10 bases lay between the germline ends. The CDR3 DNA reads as TGTGCCAGCAGCCAGGGGGGAGAAGAGACCCAGTACTTC. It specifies CASSQGGEETQYF.

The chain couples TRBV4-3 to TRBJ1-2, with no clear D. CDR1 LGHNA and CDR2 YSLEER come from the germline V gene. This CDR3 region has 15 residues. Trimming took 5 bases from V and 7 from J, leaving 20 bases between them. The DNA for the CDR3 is TGCGCCAGCAGCTCATCCGTAACTTCGACGGGTGGCTACACCTTC. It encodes CASSSSVTSTGGYTF.

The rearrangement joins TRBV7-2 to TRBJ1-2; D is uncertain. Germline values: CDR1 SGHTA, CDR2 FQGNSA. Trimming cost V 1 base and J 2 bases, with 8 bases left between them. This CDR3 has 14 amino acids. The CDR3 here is CASSLGGGNYGYTF. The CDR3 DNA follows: TGTGCCAGCAGCTTAGGAGGAGGGAACTATGGCTACACCTTC.

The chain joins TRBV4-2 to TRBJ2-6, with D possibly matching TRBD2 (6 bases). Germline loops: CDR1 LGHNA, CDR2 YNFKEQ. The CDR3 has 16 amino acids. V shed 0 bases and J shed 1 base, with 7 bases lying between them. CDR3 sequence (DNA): TGTGCCAGCAGCCAAGACGCGGGATCTGGGGCCAACGTCCTGACTTTC. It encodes CASSQDAGSGANVLTF.

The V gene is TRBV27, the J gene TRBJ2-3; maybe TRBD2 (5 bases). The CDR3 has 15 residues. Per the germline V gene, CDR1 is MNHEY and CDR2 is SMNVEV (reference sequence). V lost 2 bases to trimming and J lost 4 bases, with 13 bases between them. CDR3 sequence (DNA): TGTGCCAGCAGTTTACGGGAAACCGTGGCAGATACGCAGTATTTT. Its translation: CASSLRETVADTQYF.

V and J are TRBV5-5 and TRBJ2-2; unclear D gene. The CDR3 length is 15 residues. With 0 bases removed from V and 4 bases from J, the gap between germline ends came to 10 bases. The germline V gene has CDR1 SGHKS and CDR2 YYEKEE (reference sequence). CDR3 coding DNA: TGTGCCAGCAGCTTGGGACCCGGAGCCACCGGGGAGCTGTTTTTT. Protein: CASSLGPGATGELFF.

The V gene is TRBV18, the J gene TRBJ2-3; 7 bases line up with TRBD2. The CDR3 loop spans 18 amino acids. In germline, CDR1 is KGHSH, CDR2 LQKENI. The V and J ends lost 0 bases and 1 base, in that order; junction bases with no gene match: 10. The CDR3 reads CASSPPKRELEGTDTQYF. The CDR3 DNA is TGTGCCAGCTCACCACCGAAGCGGGAACTGGAGGGCACAGATACGCAGTATTTT.

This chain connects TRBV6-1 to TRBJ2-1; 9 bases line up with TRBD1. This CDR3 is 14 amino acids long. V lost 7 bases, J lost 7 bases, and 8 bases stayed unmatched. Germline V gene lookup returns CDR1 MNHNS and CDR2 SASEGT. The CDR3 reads CASTHGTGWNEQFF. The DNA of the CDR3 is TGTGCCAGCACCCACGGGACAGGGTGGAATGAGCAGTTCTTC.

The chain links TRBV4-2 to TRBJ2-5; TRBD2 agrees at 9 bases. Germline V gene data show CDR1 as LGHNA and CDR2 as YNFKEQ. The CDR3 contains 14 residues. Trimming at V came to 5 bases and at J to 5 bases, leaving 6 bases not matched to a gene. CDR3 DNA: TGTGCCAGCAGCACCGGGACTAGCTTGGAGACCCAGTACTTC. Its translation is CASSTGTSLETQYF.

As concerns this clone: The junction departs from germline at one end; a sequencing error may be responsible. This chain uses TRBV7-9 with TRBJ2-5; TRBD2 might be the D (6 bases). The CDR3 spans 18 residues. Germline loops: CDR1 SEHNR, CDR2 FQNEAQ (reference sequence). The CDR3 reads CSSSLSRDWEKLSETQYF. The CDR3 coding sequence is TGTTCCAGCAGCTTATCGCGGGATTGGGAAAAGCTATCGGAGACCCAGTACTTC. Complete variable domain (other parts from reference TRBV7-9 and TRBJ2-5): DTGVSQNPRHKITKRGQNVTFRCDPISEHNRLYWYRQTLGQGPEFLTYFQNEAQLEKSRLLSDRFSAERPKGSFSTLEIQRTEQGDSAMYLCSSSLSRDWEKLSETQYFGPGTRLLVL.

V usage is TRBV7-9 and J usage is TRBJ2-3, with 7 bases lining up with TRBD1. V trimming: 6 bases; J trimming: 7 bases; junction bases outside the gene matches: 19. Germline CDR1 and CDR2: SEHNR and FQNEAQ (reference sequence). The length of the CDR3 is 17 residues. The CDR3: CASRHTFTGESPHTQYF. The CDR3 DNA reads TGTGCCAGCAGACATACATTTACAGGGGAGAGTCCTCATACGCAGTATTTT.

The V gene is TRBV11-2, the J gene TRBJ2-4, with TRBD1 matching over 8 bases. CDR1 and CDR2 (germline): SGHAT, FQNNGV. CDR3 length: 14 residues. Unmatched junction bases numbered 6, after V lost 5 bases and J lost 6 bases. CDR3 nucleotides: TGTGCCAGCAGCGCCAGGGGGCCTGGAAACATTCAGTACTTC. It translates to CASSARGPGNIQYF.

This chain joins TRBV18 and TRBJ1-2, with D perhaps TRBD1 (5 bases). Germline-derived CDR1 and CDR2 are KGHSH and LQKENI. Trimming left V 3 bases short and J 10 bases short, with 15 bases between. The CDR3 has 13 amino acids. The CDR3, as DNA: TGTGCCAGCTCACCGGGCAGGGAATCCGTCTACACCTTC. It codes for CASSPGRESVYTF. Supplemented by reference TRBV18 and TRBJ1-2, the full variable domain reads NAGVMQNPRHLVRRRGQEARLRCSPMKGHSHVYWYRQLPEEGLKFMVYLQKENIIDESGMPKERFSAEFPKEGPSILRIQQVVRGDSAAYFCASSPGRESVYTFGSGTRLTVV.

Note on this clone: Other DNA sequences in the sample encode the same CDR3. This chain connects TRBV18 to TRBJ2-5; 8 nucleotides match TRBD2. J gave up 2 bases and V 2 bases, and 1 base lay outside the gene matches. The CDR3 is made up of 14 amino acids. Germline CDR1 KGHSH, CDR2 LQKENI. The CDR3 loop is CASSPTSGQETQYF. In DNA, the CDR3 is TGTGCCAGCTCACCAACTAGCGGACAAGAGACCCAGTACTTC.

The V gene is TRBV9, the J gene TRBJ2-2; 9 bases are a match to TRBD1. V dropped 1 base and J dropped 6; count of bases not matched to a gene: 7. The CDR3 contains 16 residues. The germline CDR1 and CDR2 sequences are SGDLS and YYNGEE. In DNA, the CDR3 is TGTGCCAGCAGCGTAAATTATGGACAGGGGCCCGGGGAGCTGTTTTTT. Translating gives CASSVNYGQGPGELFF. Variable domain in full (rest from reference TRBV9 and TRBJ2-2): DSGVTQTPKHLITATGQRVTLRCSPRSGDLSVYWYQQSLDQGLQFLIQYYNGEERAKGNILERFSAQQFPDLHSELNLSSLELGDSALYFCASSVNYGQGPGELFFGEGSRLTVL.

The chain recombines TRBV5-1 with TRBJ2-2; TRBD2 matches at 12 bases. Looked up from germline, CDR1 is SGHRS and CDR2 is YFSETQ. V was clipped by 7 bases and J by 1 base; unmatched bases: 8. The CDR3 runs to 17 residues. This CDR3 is CASAAGLAGMNTGELFF. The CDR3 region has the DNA TGCGCCAGCGCCGCGGGACTAGCGGGCATGAACACCGGGGAGCTGTTTTTT.

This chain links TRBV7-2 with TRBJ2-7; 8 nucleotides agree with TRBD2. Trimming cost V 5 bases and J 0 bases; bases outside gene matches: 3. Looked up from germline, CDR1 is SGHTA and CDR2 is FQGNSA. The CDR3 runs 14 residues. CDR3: CASSRSGASYEQYF. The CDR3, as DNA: TGTGCCAGCAGCCGTAGCGGGGCCTCCTACGAGCAGTACTTC.

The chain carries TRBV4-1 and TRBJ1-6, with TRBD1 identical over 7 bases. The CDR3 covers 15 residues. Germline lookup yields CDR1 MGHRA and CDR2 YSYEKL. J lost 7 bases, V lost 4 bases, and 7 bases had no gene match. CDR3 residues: CASSPYRGGNSPLHF. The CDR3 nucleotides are TGCGCCAGCAGCCCATACAGGGGCGGAAATTCACCCCTCCACTTT.

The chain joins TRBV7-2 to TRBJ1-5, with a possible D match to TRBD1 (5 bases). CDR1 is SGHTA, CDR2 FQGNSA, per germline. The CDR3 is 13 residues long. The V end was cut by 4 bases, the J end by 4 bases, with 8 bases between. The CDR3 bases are TGTGCCAGCAGCTCGGACATGAATCAGCCCCAGCATTTT. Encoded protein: CASSSDMNQPQHF.